This T cell receptor beta chain derives from a study of cytomegalovirus exposure and HLA in healthy donors. Overall study: Falling in the Caucasian-associated ancestry cluster were roughly 80% of a few hundred genotyped donors. Notes on the study in general: Because they were indistinguishable, some V segments, including TRBV6-2 and TRBV6-3, were excluded. Confirmation was obtained in vitro that a few CMV-associated chains are specific for CMV antigens. TCR beta chains numbering some 160 were designated cytomegalovirus-associated.

The CDR3 has 11 residues. The germline V gene encodes CDR1 SGHRS and CDR2 YFSETQ. V was trimmed by 5 bases and J by 7 bases, leaving 9 bases between them. On this clone itself: Its antigen is unidentified.

This PCR relied on a set of 60 Vbeta primers and 13 Jbeta primers. Clones were read by immunoSEQ multiplex PCR, and TCRdb kept only the in-frame ones, dropping some. Of under 200,000 clones in the sample, roughly 80% are singletons; the top ten hold less than 2.5%. Sequenced material: PBMCs. This receptor was obtained from a male donor in good health and CMV-seronegative. The chain carries TRBV5-1 and TRBJ1-1; possibly TRBD1 for D (6 bases). CDR3 DNA: TGCGCCAGCAGGGGAGGGGGTGAAGCTTTCTTT. Translation gives CASRGGGEAFF.